Detailed here is one T cell receptor (beta chain). Its antigen is unknown. Sequencing used immunoSEQ multiplex PCR; TCRdb keeps in-frame clones, though not all of them. The repertoire consists of under 2,000,000 clones, with over 85% occurring once and the leading ten covering approximately 1%. This record belongs to a study of shared clonotypes between healthy human individuals. Naive CD8 cells, CD45RO-negative and positively selected for CCR7, excluded terminally differentiated effector memory CD45RA+ cells. Each of the donors was a healthy adult who was HIV-negative and had not had a recent acute infection or vaccination. The CDR3 contains 11 residues. The germline V gene has CDR1 SEHNR and CDR2 FQNEAQ (reference sequence). Trimming took 3 bases from V and 8 from J, leaving 5 bases between them. Study conclusions and caveats: Clonotype sharing across a few donors was observed for roughly 5% of naive CD4 clonotypes. As a rule, naive subsets had a larger estimated richness than memory subsets.

Sequenced sample: naive CD8+ T cells sorted from blood. The chain joins TRBV7-9 to TRBJ2-1; D ambiguous. This TCR came from a man in his late teens or twenties in good health. CDR3 residues: CASSFQDEQFF. Written as DNA, the CDR3 is TGTGCCAGCAGCTTTCAGGATGAGCAGTTCTTC.